Presented here are 21 T cell receptor beta chains from one specimen sequenced in a study of metastatic and nonmetastatic thyroid tumors. TCRdb ran MiXCR on the PCR reads. The profile shows fewer than 35,000 clones, 15% of them singletons. Every patient was untreated before thyroid surgery. Sequenced sample: blood. These receptors came from a male donor with papillary thyroid cancer or a benign thyroid nodule (not recorded which). Some clones in this sample may be carry-over from other donors' samples.

Comment on this clone: This CDR3 fails to terminate in the conserved phenylalanine or tryptophan, so it likely reflects a read error. V gene TRBV5-4 combines with J gene TRBJ1-1; D may be TRBD1 (6 bases). The CDR3 spans 13 residues. The germline V gene has CDR1 SGHNT and CDR2 YYREEE (reference sequence). Trimming removed 2 bases from V and 7 bases from J, with 12 bases in between. Here the CDR3 DNA reads TGTGCCAGCAGCTTTAACAGGGAGCGTGAAGCTTTCTCT. The encoded protein is CASSFNREREAFS.

This clone was observed a few times. The V gene is TRBV10-3, the J gene TRBJ2-5; 10 bases are a match to TRBD2. With 5 bases clipped from V and 5 bases from J, the junction kept 20 bases outside the gene matches. The CDR3 has 19 residues. Germline V gene lookup returns CDR1 ENHRY and CDR2 SYGVKD. Here the CDR3 DNA reads TGTGCCATCAGTCCGAACGGGGCTAGCGGGAGAGGGTCCGGTGAGACCCAGTACTTC. Translated: CAISPNGASGRGSGETQYF.

In this sample, this clone turned up many times. The chain combines TRBV3-1 with TRBJ2-3; D unclear. Germline CDR1 is LGHDT and CDR2 is YNNKEL (reference sequence). The CDR3 consists of 13 residues. The V gene lost 6 bases and the J gene lost 2 bases, with 9 bases spanning the gap. CDR3 in amino acids: CASRTYYTDTQYF. The CDR3 bases are TGTGCCAGCAGGACCTACTACACAGATACGCAGTATTTT.

This clone was seen a few times. A read error may explain this, as a much larger clone is one base away. This CDR3 is also generated by other DNA sequences in the sample. This chain links TRBV4-3 with TRBJ2-6, with 7 bases lining up with TRBD1. CDR1 is LGHNA, CDR2 YSLEER, per germline. CDR3 size: 16 residues. Trimming removed 6 bases from V and 2 bases from J; junction bases left unmatched: 7. As DNA, the CDR3 is TGCGCCAGCAGTCTGATGACAGGGACTGGGGCCAACGTCCTGACTTTC. Translating it yields CASSLMTGTGANVLTF.

This clone was observed many times. The chain uses TRBV19 and TRBJ2-2; the match to TRBD2 covers 7 bases. V gave up 5 bases and J gave up 5 bases; unmatched junction bases: 5. Germline V gives CDR1 LNHDA, CDR2 SQIVND (reference sequence). This CDR3 has 14 residues. The CDR3 bases are TGTGCCAGTAGTCCCTGGGGGGGTACCGGGGAGCTGTTTTTT. Residues: CASSPWGGTGELFF.

At least ten counts were recorded for this clone. The rearrangement uses TRBV7-2 and TRBJ2-7, with TRBD1 matching over 7 bases. The CDR3 has 15 amino acids. Germline lookup yields CDR1 SGHTA and CDR2 FQGNSA. The J segment lost 4 bases and the V segment lost 0 bases, leaving 6 bases of the junction unmatched. CDR3 nucleotide sequence: TGTGCCAGCAGCTTAGCCCCCGGGACAGTTTACGAGCAGTACTTC. Protein product: CASSLAPGTVYEQYF.

This clone was counted ten times or more. The chain links TRBV6-1 to TRBJ1-6; TRBD1 is a possible D gene (6 bases). V was cut by 6 bases and J by 6 bases, with 9 bases left in between. Germline CDR1 MNHNS, CDR2 SASEGT. The CDR3 runs 13 residues. The CDR3 nucleotides read TGTGCCAGCAGAACAGGGTTTAATTCACCCCTCCACTTT. This gives the protein CASRTGFNSPLHF.

At least ten counts were recorded for this clone. This chain uses TRBV6-1 with TRBJ2-7; D ambiguous. This CDR3 is 12 amino acids long. The V end lost 7 bases, the J end lost 0 bases, and 7 bases lay between the germline ends. Germline V gene lookup returns CDR1 MNHNS and CDR2 SASEGT. The CDR3 protein is CASMTASYEQYF. In nucleotides, the CDR3 is TGTGCCAGCATGACGGCCTCCTACGAGCAGTACTTC.

This clone appeared a few times. This may stem from a read error, because a much larger clone lies one nucleotide away. The CDR3, as DNA: TGTGCCAGCAACCAACAGCGGGGGAACACCGGGGAGCTGTTTTTT. Its translation: CASNQQRGNTGELFF. V usage is TRBV4-2 and J usage is TRBJ2-2, with TRBD2 identical over 7 bases. Germline values: CDR1 LGHNA, CDR2 YNFKEQ. The CDR3 runs 15 residues.

This clone was seen repeatedly, ten times or more. The rearrangement links TRBV9 to TRBJ2-3; D gene unclear. Germline V CDR1 and CDR2: SGDLS, YYNGEE. There are 15 residues in the CDR3. V lost 0 bases to trimming and J lost 6 bases, with 14 bases between them. The DNA for the CDR3 is TGTGCCAGCAGCGTAGGGGTCGGCCCTATGGATACGCAGTATTTT. Amino acid sequence: CASSVGVGPMDTQYF.

The chain combines TRBV7-2 with TRBJ2-1; TRBD1 matches at 7 bases. The germline V gene encodes CDR1 SGHTA and CDR2 FQGNSA. Losses at the gene ends were 2 bases for V and 6 bases for J; bases not matched to a gene: 4. This CDR3 is built from 14 residues. This CDR3 reads CASSLPGQFNEQFF. The CDR3, as DNA: TGTGCCAGCAGCTTACCGGGACAGTTCAATGAGCAGTTCTTC.

This clone occurred many times. The rearrangement links TRBV6-1 to TRBJ2-7; TRBD2 matches at 13 bases. CDR1 and CDR2 from the germline V gene are MNHNS and SASEGT. The CDR3 covers 16 residues. V lost 6 bases and J lost 4; bases outside the gene matches: 9. The CDR3 is CASSQRTSGSTYEQYF. CDR3 sequence (DNA): TGTGCCAGCAGCCAAAGGACTAGCGGGAGTACTTACGAGCAGTACTTC.

This clone was found a few times. The junction and the germline gene differ at one end; a read error may be behind it. The chain carries TRBV6-1 and TRBJ1-1; the D is unclear. There are 14 residues in the CDR3. Germline loops: CDR1 MNHNS, CDR2 SASEGT. CDR3 loop: CASTLTEANTEASF. The CDR3 DNA sequence: TGTGCCAGCACCTTGACGGAAGCTAACACTGAAGCTTCCTTT.

This clone has a count of ten or more. The V call is TRBV6-4, the J call TRBJ2-3; D gene unclear. Germline values: CDR1 MRHNA, CDR2 SNTAGT. The CDR3 consists of 11 residues. Trimming left V 2 bases short and J 5 bases short, with 2 bases between. DNA of the CDR3: TGTGCCAGCAGTGACCTAGATACGCAGTATTTT. Its protein product is CASSDLDTQYF.

This clone was detected only a few times. The rearrangement uses TRBV6-2 or TRBV6-3 and TRBJ2-6; TRBD1 is a possible D gene (6 bases). The CDR3 extends over 17 amino acids. CDR1 and CDR2 from the germline V gene are MNHEY and SVGEGT. V was pared by 6 bases and J by 3 bases, with 18 bases between. The CDR3 region is CASSKPFGQNGANVLTF. CDR3 DNA sequence: TGTGCCAGCAGCAAGCCCTTCGGACAGAATGGGGCCAACGTCCTGACTTTC.

In this sample, this clone turned up many times. A much larger clone lies one base from this, so it may be a read error. The same CDR3 can be traced to other DNA sequences in this sample. This sequence joins TRBV6-1 and TRBJ1-3; 7 bases map to TRBD1. The CDR3 consists of 17 residues. The germline gives CDR1 MNHNS, CDR2 SASEGT. The CDR3 reads CASRLPGTEASGNTIYF. CDR3 DNA sequence: TGTGCCAGCAGGCTCCCTGGGACAGAAGCCTCTGGGAACACCATATATTTT.

The J gene is TRBJ2-5, the V gene TRBV25-1, with a possible D match to TRBD2 (6 bases). The CDR3 is made up of 14 amino acids. The germline gives CDR1 MGHDK, CDR2 SYGVNS. The V gene lost 7 bases and the J gene lost 4 bases, with 16 bases spanning the gap. CDR3 DNA sequence: TGTGCCAGCATCCAAACCGGGGGAGGAGAGACCCAGTACTTC. Protein product: CASIQTGGGETQYF. The variable domain in full, completed from reference TRBV25-1 and TRBJ2-5, reads EADIYQTPRYLVIGTGKKITLECSQTMGHDKMYWYQQDPGMELHLIHYSYGVNSTEKGDLSSESTVSRIRTEHFPLTLESARPSHTSQYLCASIQTGGGETQYFGPGTRLLVL.

The sample holds a few counts of this clone. The chain is built from TRBV10-1 and TRBJ2-1, with TRBD2 matching 10 bases. V trimming: 2 bases; J trimming: 9 bases; junction bases outside the gene matches: 10. CDR1 and CDR2 (germline): WNHNN, SYGVQD (reference sequence). The CDR3 spans 16 residues. In nucleotides, the CDR3 is TGCGCCAGCAGTGAGGTTAGCGGGAGGAGGTTCGGTGAGCAGTTCTTC. It is translated as CASSEVSGRRFGEQFF.

Only a few counts were recorded for this clone. Germline and junction disagree at one end, which may indicate a read error. The rearrangement uses TRBV28 and TRBJ1-5, with D perhaps TRBD1 (6 bases). The CDR3 sequence is 13 residues long. Looked up from germline, CDR1 is MDHEN and CDR2 is SYDVKM. CDR3 DNA sequence: TGTGCCAGCAGCTGGGGGCTTGATCAGCCCCATCATTTT. Amino acids: CASSWGLDQPHHF.

This clone has a count of ten or more. The rearrangement uses TRBV11-3 and TRBJ2-1; D call uncertain. The CDR3 has 15 residues. The V gene lost 6 bases and the J gene lost 1 base, with 13 bases spanning the gap. From germline, CDR1 is SGHNT and CDR2 YENEEA. The CDR3 loop reads CASRLTGVSYNEQFF. CDR3 bases: TGTGCCAGCAGGCTGACTGGGGTGTCCTACAATGAGCAGTTCTTC.

Judged by abundance, this clone is medium-sized (0.01 to 0.1%). The J gene is TRBJ2-6, the V gene TRBV6-1; the match to TRBD1 covers 8 bases. CDR3 length equals 18 residues. V trimming: 2 bases; J trimming: 3 bases; junction bases outside the gene matches: 9. From germline, CDR1 is MNHNS and CDR2 SASEGT. The CDR3 DNA sequence: TGTGCCAGCAGTGAATGGGGCAGGGGGCTAGGTGGGGCCAACGTCCTGACTTTC. Translating it yields CASSEWGRGLGGANVLTF.